Following are 30 T cell receptor beta chains from one sample sequenced in a study of technical replicates of blood from a few donors. Sequenced by immunoSEQ multiplex PCR; TCRdb stores in-frame clones only, minus some. The sample carries around 67,000 clones, about nine tenths recorded once. Sample: T cells isolated from PBMCs. These receptors were obtained from a human donor in good health.

The V gene is TRBV6-1, the J gene TRBJ2-3; D is uncertain. The V end was cut by 2 bases, the J end by 2 bases, with 8 bases between. Germline V lookup: CDR1 MNHNS, CDR2 SASEGT. The CDR3 loop spans 14 amino acids. CDR3 protein: CASSENSLTDTQYF. The CDR3 DNA follows: TGTGCCAGCAGTGAAAACAGCCTCACAGATACGCAGTATTTT.

The sample holds a few counts of this clone. The gene calls are TRBV29-1 and TRBJ2-2; TRBD1 might be the D (6 bases). The CDR3 is 13 residues long. V was clipped by 6 bases and J by 7 bases, with 15 bases between them. Germline loops: CDR1 SQVTM, CDR2 ANQGSEA. The CDR3 nucleotides are TGCAGCGTAGGAACAGGGATGAGCGGGGAGCTGTTTTTT. Amino acids: CSVGTGMSGELFF.

In the case of this clone: It is unclear where the CDR3 begins or ends on the DNA, so no DNA is shown, and the CDR3 is as TCRdb lists it. The chain couples TRBV30 to TRBJ1-2; the table calls TRBD1, which could not be checked here. Both ends counted, the CDR3 spans 13 residues. From germline, CDR1 is GTSNPN and CDR2 SVGIG (reference sequence). This CDR3 is CAWSVGTGSIGTF.

The chain joins TRBV14 to TRBJ2-7, with D maybe TRBD1 (6 bases). V was trimmed by 5 bases and J by 0 bases, leaving 11 bases between them. There are 14 residues in the CDR3. CDR1 and CDR2 from the germline V gene are SGHDN and FVKESK. The CDR3 protein is CASSFTGYSYEQYF. The CDR3 coding sequence is TGTGCCAGCAGCTTCACAGGGTACTCCTACGAGCAGTACTTC. Variable domain in full (rest from reference TRBV14 and TRBJ2-7): EAGVTQFPSHSVIEKGQTVTLRCDPISGHDNLYWYRRVMGKEIKFLLHFVKESKQDESGMPNNRFLAERTGGTYSTLKVQPAELEDSGVYFCASSFTGYSYEQYFGPGTRLTVT.

This clone has a single count. In nucleotides, the CDR3 is TGTGCCAGCAGCTTGGGACTAGCGGGGGGCCAAGAGACCCAGTACTTC. It is translated as CASSLGLAGGQETQYF. This chain joins TRBV7-9 and TRBJ2-5; TRBD2 matches at 15 bases. Germline values: CDR1 SEHNR, CDR2 FQNEAQ (reference sequence). Trimming removed 3 bases from V and 1 base from J; junction bases left unmatched: 0. The CDR3 covers 16 residues.

In its sample, this clone was seen once. The rearrangement joins TRBV5-1 to TRBJ2-5; 8 bases agree with TRBD2. Unmatched junction bases numbered 7, after V lost 2 bases and J lost 4 bases. Looked up from germline, CDR1 is SGHRS and CDR2 is YFSETQ. The CDR3 consists of 15 residues. The CDR3 nucleotides are TGCGCCAGCAGCTTACTAGCGGCTGTGGGAGAGACCCAGTACTTC. Encoded protein: CASSLLAAVGETQYF.

In DNA, the CDR3 is TGTGCCAGCACCCTAGATGGGACAGCTATTTACGAGCAGTACTTC. Protein: CASTLDGTAIYEQYF. V is TRBV6-1 and J is TRBJ2-7, with 7 bases matching TRBD1. This CDR3 is 15 amino acids long. Germline V gene lookup returns CDR1 MNHNS and CDR2 SASEGT. The ends lost 7 bases at V and 4 bases at J; junction bases unmatched: 13.

The gene calls are TRBV19 and TRBJ1-1; D is possibly TRBD1 (6 bases). V gave up 9 bases and J gave up 5 bases, with 22 bases separating them. CDR1 and CDR2 from the germline V gene are LNHDA and SQIVND (reference sequence). The CDR3 consists of 15 residues. CDR3: CASSFITGMPTEAFF. The CDR3 bases are TGTGCCAGCAGTTTTATCACAGGGATGCCTACTGAAGCTTTCTTT.

The chain combines TRBV11-3 with TRBJ1-2; TRBD1 agrees at 10 bases. V lost 5 bases and J lost 8; bases outside the gene matches: 17. This CDR3 comprises 17 residues. CDR1 SGHNT and CDR2 YENEEA come from the germline V gene. Written as DNA, the CDR3 is TGTGCCAGCAGCCAAGGACGCCGGGACAGGGGCCTCTGGGGCTACACCTTC. This sequence encodes CASSQGRRDRGLWGYTF.

The chain has TRBV6-1 and TRBJ2-7; the D gene is possibly TRBD1 (6 bases). The CDR3 is 14 amino acids. In germline, CDR1 is MNHNS, CDR2 SASEGT. With 1 base removed from V and 4 bases from J, the gap between germline ends came to 11 bases. The CDR3 region is CASSEGQGWYEQYF. CDR3 coding DNA: TGTGCCAGCAGTGAAGGTCAGGGGTGGTACGAGCAGTACTTC.

The J gene is TRBJ2-7, the V gene TRBV28, with D possibly being TRBD2 (6 bases). The CDR3 totals 15 residues. Germline V lookup: CDR1 MDHEN, CDR2 SYDVKM. The germline V and J ends were trimmed by 6 bases and 6 bases, with 21 bases remaining between them. The CDR3 sequence is CASSRLPTSIAEQYF. For the CDR3, the DNA is TGTGCCAGCAGCCGACTTCCGACTAGTATTGCCGAGCAGTACTTC.

CDR3 sequence reads: CASSLYEQYF. The CDR3 coding sequence is TGTGCCAGCAGCCTCTACGAGCAGTACTTC. The chain combines TRBV11-2 with TRBJ2-7, with unresolved D. Looked up from germline, CDR1 is SGHAT and CDR2 is FQNNGV. This CDR3 is 10 amino acids long. Deletions cut 5 bases from V and 3 bases from J, with 2 bases between.

The chain links TRBV28 to TRBJ1-2; TRBD1 might be the D (6 bases). Trimming left V 5 bases short and J 5 bases short, with 18 bases between. There are 15 residues in the CDR3. Germline V CDR1 and CDR2: MDHEN, SYDVKM. The CDR3 here is CASSPHRAGGYGYTF. The CDR3 DNA is TGTGCCAGCAGTCCCCACAGGGCAGGAGGTTATGGCTACACCTTC.

DNA of the CDR3: TGTGCCAGCAGTGATATTAGCGGGATTAAAGATGAGCAGTTCTTC. It is translated as CASSDISGIKDEQFF. The V and J genes are TRBV2 and TRBJ2-1; the match to TRBD2 covers 8 bases. The length of the CDR3 is 15 residues. Germline CDR1 SNHLY, CDR2 FYNNEI. The ends lost 3 bases at V and 8 bases at J; junction bases unmatched: 9.

V gene TRBV5-1 combines with J gene TRBJ2-7, with D hard to call. The CDR3 sequence is 15 residues long. CDR1 SGHRS and CDR2 YFSETQ come from the germline V gene. V was cut by 7 bases and J by 0 bases, with 17 bases left in between. The CDR3, as DNA: TGCGCCAGCTCATTCCGAGAGGTGAGCTCCTACGAGCAGTACTTC. It yields the protein CASSFREVSSYEQYF.

The chain couples TRBV28 to TRBJ1-5, with D perhaps matching TRBD1 (5 bases). CDR1 is MDHEN and CDR2 is SYDVKM in the germline V gene. V shed 2 bases and J shed 3 bases, with 14 bases lying between them. This CDR3 region has 16 residues. CDR3 residues: CASSLKPGKINQPQHF. In DNA, the CDR3 is TGTGCCAGCAGTTTAAAGCCAGGGAAAATCAATCAGCCCCAGCATTTT.

The chain joins TRBV30 to TRBJ2-5; D is uncertain. V was trimmed by 4 bases and J by 4 bases, leaving 10 bases between them. Germline V lookup: CDR1 GTSNPN, CDR2 SVGIG (reference sequence). CDR3 size: 12 residues. CDR3: CAWKPAIETQYF. The CDR3 DNA follows: TGTGCCTGGAAGCCCGCGATAGAGACCCAGTACTTC. Variable domain in full (rest from reference TRBV30 and TRBJ2-5): SQTIHQWPATLVQPVGSPLSLECTVEGTSNPNLYWYRQAAGRGLQLLFYSVGIGQISSEVPQNLSASRPQDRQFILSSKKLLLSDSGFYLCAWKPAIETQYFGPGTRLLVL.

The V gene is TRBV5-6, the J gene TRBJ2-2, with 9 bases identical to TRBD1. The ends lost 4 bases at V and 5 bases at J; junction bases unmatched: 6. The CDR3 extends over 15 amino acids. CDR1 is SGHDT, CDR2 YYEEEE, per germline. CDR3 DNA: TGTGCCAGCAGCGCTCTACAGGGGGCTACCGGGGAGCTGTTTTTT. This gives the protein CASSALQGATGELFF.

For this clone: Other DNA sequences in the same sample also yield this CDR3. V gene TRBV6-4 combines with J gene TRBJ2-3; D possibly corresponds to TRBD2 (6 bases). Between the trimmed V and J ends, which lost 0 bases and 3 bases, there was a span of 7 bases. Germline CDR1 MRHNA, CDR2 SNTAGT. The CDR3 has 14 amino acids. CDR3 residues: CASSDSGGTDTQYF. In nucleotides, the CDR3 is TGTGCCAGCAGTGACTCGGGGGGAACAGATACGCAGTATTTT.

This clone was seen a single time. J is TRBJ2-1 and V is TRBV30; D is possibly TRBD2 (5 bases). V was cut by 0 bases and J by 4 bases, with 7 bases left in between. Germline V gene data show CDR1 as GTSNPN and CDR2 as SVGIG (reference sequence). This CDR3 region has 13 residues. Written as DNA, the CDR3 is TGTGCCTGGAGTGTACGGGATTACAATGAGCAGTTCTTC. Amino acid sequence: CAWSVRDYNEQFF. The full variable domain, its missing parts supplied by reference TRBV30 and TRBJ2-1, is SQTIHQWPATLVQPVGSPLSLECTVEGTSNPNLYWYRQAAGRGLQLLFYSVGIGQISSEVPQNLSASRPQDRQFILSSKKLLLSDSGFYLCAWSVRDYNEQFFGPGTRLTVL.

The chain has TRBV7-8 and TRBJ2-7; the match to TRBD2 covers 8 bases. This CDR3 is built from 13 residues. The V gene's germline CDR1 is SGHVS and CDR2 FQNEAQ. With V trimmed by 9 bases and J by 6 bases, 10 bases remained unmatched. CDR3 sequence (DNA): TGTGCCAGTACCGGGACTAGGGTGAGCGAGCAGTACTTC. Translated, it gives CASTGTRVSEQYF.

In this sample, this clone turned up a few times. The chain combines TRBV4-2 with TRBJ2-1; D uncertain. V was clipped by 3 bases and J by 4 bases, with 10 bases between them. CDR1 is LGHNA, CDR2 YNFKEQ, per germline. There are 14 residues in the CDR3. CDR3 in DNA: TGTGCCAGCAGCCAGGCAGACAAATACAATGAGCAGTTCTTC. Translated: CASSQADKYNEQFF.

The rearrangement links TRBV6-5 to TRBJ1-1; TRBD1 matches 12 bases. CDR3 length equals 15 residues. Germline-derived CDR1 and CDR2 are MNHEY and SVGAGI. The ends lost 6 bases at V and 7 bases at J; junction bases unmatched: 9. In DNA form, the CDR3 reads TGTGCCAGCAGCTATTTGGGACAGGGGGCCTTTGAAGCTTTCTTT. It yields the protein CASSYLGQGAFEAFF.

This clone was counted a single time. This sequence joins TRBV7-9 and TRBJ1-4; 9 bases match TRBD1. This CDR3 has 15 residues. J was trimmed by 8 bases and V by 4 bases; bases with no gene match: 8. The germline V gene encodes CDR1 SEHNR and CDR2 FQNEAQ (reference sequence). The CDR3: CASSSWTGVGEKLFF. The CDR3 DNA is TGTGCCAGCAGCTCATGGACAGGGGTTGGGGAAAAACTGTTTTTT.

The chain is built from TRBV10-3 and TRBJ2-7, with TRBD1 identical over 10 bases. The length of the CDR3 is 15 residues. The trim removed 1 base at V and 5 bases at J, leaving 5 bases unmatched. The germline V gene encodes CDR1 ENHRY and CDR2 SYGVKD. The CDR3 coding sequence is TGTGCCATCAGTGAGTTGTGGGACAGGGGTCACGAGCAGTACTTC. Translated: CAISELWDRGHEQYF.

In nucleotides, the CDR3 is TGTGCCAGCCGGGAACCGAACACCGGGGAGCTGTTTTTT. This sequence encodes CASREPNTGELFF. The chain couples TRBV6-1 to TRBJ2-2; D is perhaps TRBD2 (5 bases). With 8 bases removed from V and 0 bases from J, the gap between germline ends came to 7 bases. Germline CDR1 is MNHNS and CDR2 is SASEGT. The CDR3 length is 13 residues.

This chain links TRBV15 with TRBJ1-2; weak D call: TRBD1 (6 bases). V was clipped by 2 bases and J by 7 bases, with 11 bases between them. The germline V gene encodes CDR1 LNHNV and CDR2 YYDKDF (reference sequence). CDR3 length: 13 amino acids. The CDR3 nucleotides are TGTGCCACCAGCAGATCGGGCAGGGGTGGCTACACCTTC. This codes for CATSRSGRGGYTF.

The chain recombines TRBV7-2 with TRBJ2-7; 9 positions agree with TRBD1. Germline V CDR1 and CDR2: SGHTA, FQGNSA. The CDR3 consists of 18 residues. V dropped 2 bases and J dropped 4; count of bases not matched to a gene: 15. In nucleotides, the CDR3 is TGTGCCAGCAGCTTATTTTTCCGAAGGGGGACAGGGTCTTACGAGCAGTACTTC. It translates to CASSLFFRRGTGSYEQYF.

The chain couples TRBV7-6 to TRBJ1-3, with 8 bases identical to TRBD1. This CDR3 spans 14 amino acids. Germline assignment: CDR1 SGHVS and CDR2 FNYEAQ. Losses at the gene ends were 5 bases for V and 4 bases for J; bases not matched to a gene: 4. CDR3 protein: CASSHRDRGNTIYF. In DNA form, the CDR3 reads TGTGCCAGCAGCCACCGGGACAGGGGAAACACCATATATTTT.

The gene calls are TRBV28 and TRBJ2-1, with no clear D. CDR1 MDHEN and CDR2 SYDVKM come from the germline V gene. Trimming cost V 3 bases and J 7 bases, with 16 bases left between them. This CDR3 region has 15 residues. The CDR3: CASSLWFGPRNEQFF. In DNA form, the CDR3 reads TGTGCCAGCAGTTTGTGGTTCGGTCCCCGGAATGAGCAGTTCTTC. Complete variable domain (other parts from reference TRBV28 and TRBJ2-1): DVKVTQSSRYLVKRTGEKVFLECVQDMDHENMFWYRQDPGLGLRLIYFSYDVKMKEKGDIPEGYSVSREKKERFSLILESASTNQTSMYLCASSLWFGPRNEQFFGPGTRLTVL.